The present entry profiles one T cell receptor beta chain with its context. Following extraction, RNA underwent reverse transcription to cDNA, which served as the sequencing template. Sequencing was performed with immunoSEQ multiplex PCR; in TCRdb, only in-frame clones are kept and a portion is missing. The sample has roughly 40,000 clones, around 71% seen once; the top ten hold about a fifth. Sample treatment: oral pan-JAK inhibitor, 5-10 mg twice daily. These data come from a study of CD8+ T cells in alopecia areata. The germline CDR1 and CDR2 sequences are MGHDK and SYGVNS. The CDR3 runs to 14 residues. The ends lost 2 bases at V and 6 bases at J; junction bases unmatched: 5.

The specimen comprised CD8+ T cells sorted from blood, sampled at week 4, from a patient treated with tofacitinib. The rearrangement links TRBV25-1 to TRBJ2-7; 9 bases map to TRBD1. The clonotype comes from a human donor with alopecia areata. The CDR3 DNA is TGTGCCAGCAGTGAAGTACAGGGGGCGCGCGAGCAGTACTTC. This translates into CASSEVQGAREQYF.